This T cell receptor beta chain is from a study of T cell repertoires in cytomegalovirus infection. Regarding this clonotype: A single base separates this from a much larger clone, so it may be a read error.

The CDR3 contains 15 residues. In germline, CDR1 is MNHEY, CDR2 SVGAGI. V lost 5 bases to trimming and J lost 5 bases, with 18 bases between them. TCRdb called the reads again in MiXCR, with one record for every CDR3 protein. The sample records about 680,000 distinct CDR3 sequences, 20% to 30% being singletons. This chain joins TRBV6-5 and TRBJ1-1; a weak D match, TRBD1 (5 bases). This TCR came from a human donor in good health (CMV status not recorded). Some clones in this sample may be carry-over from other donors' samples. The material sequenced was CD8+ T cells from PBMCs. This CDR3 is CASSPQGLFGTEAFF. The DNA of the CDR3 is TGTGCCAGCAGTCCTCAGGGACTCTTTGGGACTGAAGCTTTCTTT.